These 2 T cell receptor beta chains came from one sample sequenced in a study of beta chain features in type 1 diabetes (dated by TCRdb to the late 2010s). Libraries were prepared through the immunoSEQ multiplex PCR assay. All of the isolated RNA was reverse transcribed with the High Capacity cDNA Reverse Transcription Kit, so expressed TCRB transcripts were sequenced. This immuneACCESS table, as held by TCRdb, lists in-frame sequences with V and J called but not all clones. Of the missing ones, under half trace to an unresolved V gene in checked studies; the others have no known cause. For this sample there are around 430,000 clones; about 30% appear just once. The ten largest account for around 0.065% of the sample. Input material: naive CD4+ T cells from blood. Taken with the paper, the label for cell subset or site translates to: true naive CD4+ T cells. The receptors here all came from a man younger than 35 in good health.

The table lists this clone with a few counts. The V call is TRBV6-5, the J call TRBJ2-1; D perhaps matches TRBD1 (6 bases). The CDR3 is made up of 14 amino acids. The ends were cut back, 6 bases at V and 8 bases at J, with 17 bases in the middle. Germline V CDR1 and CDR2: MNHEY, SVGAGI. CDR3 sequence reads: CASSPTLQGHEQFF. The DNA of the CDR3 is TGTGCCAGCAGCCCAACCCTACAGGGCCATGAGCAGTTCTTC.

The V call is TRBV18, the J call TRBJ1-1; the D is unclear. Trimming left V 6 bases short and J 6 bases short, with 11 bases between. Germline assignment: CDR1 KGHSH and CDR2 LQKENI. This CDR3 has 12 amino acids. CDR3 in DNA: TGTGCCAGCTCTTTAATGCTAGCTGAAGCTTTCTTT. Protein sequence: CASSLMLAEAFF.